Below, 24 T cell receptor beta chains from the same sample are listed, as sequenced in a study of OX40 agonist ivuxolimab in advanced cancers. Generated by immunoSEQ multiplex PCR, the TCRdb table keeps only in-frame clones and is missing some. The table has around 91,000 clones, 89% seen once. Material: CD4+ or CD8+ T cells sorted from blood, obtained in a trial of the OX40 agonist ivuxolimab. These receptor sequences come from an adult with an advanced solid tumor such as melanoma, head and neck, liver or kidney cancer.

CDR3 in amino acids: CASSLRARRRAGYEQYF. DNA of the CDR3: TGTGCCAGCAGTTTAAGAGCAAGGCGCAGGGCCGGCTACGAGCAGTACTTC. The chain is built from TRBV28 and TRBJ2-7; the D gene is possibly TRBD1 (5 bases). CDR3 length equals 17 residues. Germline-derived CDR1 and CDR2 are MDHEN and SYDVKM. Trimming pared 2 bases from V and 3 bases from J, leaving 20 bases between.

The rearrangement links TRBV6-6 to TRBJ1-3; D is undetermined. Trimming removed 4 bases from V and 2 bases from J, with 12 bases in between. Germline loops: CDR1 MNHNY, CDR2 SVGAGI (reference sequence). This CDR3 is 15 amino acids long. CDR3 amino acids: CASSSQTGAGNTIYF. The CDR3 DNA reads as TGTGCCAGCAGTTCCCAGACGGGAGCTGGAAACACCATATATTTT.

The chain recombines TRBV28 with TRBJ1-2, with 12 bases matching TRBD1. V lost 4 bases, J lost 5 bases, and 11 bases stayed unmatched. Germline V lookup: CDR1 MDHEN, CDR2 SYDVKM. The CDR3 is 17 amino acids. CDR3 in DNA: TGTGCCAGCAGTTCTCCCGGGACAGGGGGCGAAAATTATGGCTACACCTTC. Translating gives CASSSPGTGGENYGYTF.

The table lists this clone with a few counts. The CDR3 DNA follows: TGTGCCAGCTCACCACCGATAAAGAACACTGAAGCTTTCTTT. Translation: CASSPPIKNTEAFF. The chain employs TRBV18 and TRBJ1-1; unclear D gene. This CDR3 contains 14 residues. In germline, CDR1 is KGHSH, CDR2 LQKENI. Trimming removed 0 bases from V and 1 base from J, with 6 bases in between.

The chain recombines TRBV7-9 with TRBJ1-6, with 9 nucleotides matching TRBD1. Germline trimming cut 5 bases from V and 0 bases from J; bases unmatched to any gene: 5. The CDR3 sequence is 17 residues long. In germline, CDR1 is SEHNR, CDR2 FQNEAQ (reference sequence). The CDR3 protein is CASSVDRGSSYNSPLHF. The CDR3 DNA is TGTGCCAGCAGCGTAGACAGGGGGAGCTCCTATAATTCACCCCTCCACTTT.

The chain couples TRBV14 to TRBJ2-7, with 11 positions matching TRBD1. Germline CDR1 reads SGHDN; CDR2 reads FVKESK. The V and J ends lost 4 bases and 9 bases, in that order; junction bases with no gene match: 2. This CDR3 has 12 residues. The CDR3: CASSLGQGVQYV. CDR3 bases: TGTGCCAGCAGCCTGGGACAGGGGGTGCAGTACGTC.

The chain is built from TRBV6-6 and TRBJ1-2; 8 bases map to TRBD1. The junction had 6 bases not matched to a gene; V was cut back by 6 bases and J by 0 bases. The V gene's germline CDR1 is MNHNY and CDR2 SVGAGI (reference sequence). This CDR3 spans 15 amino acids. The CDR3 sequence: CASRWTGTSNYGYTF. The CDR3 coding sequence is TGTGCCAGCAGGTGGACAGGGACCTCTAACTATGGCTACACCTTC.

This chain links TRBV25-1 with TRBJ1-2; D remains unclear. Germline CDR1 MGHDK, CDR2 SYGVNS. The CDR3 loop spans 15 amino acids. Trimming removed 4 bases from V and 3 bases from J, with 15 bases in between. The CDR3 coding sequence is TGTGCCAGCAGTGGGGCGGGGAGTCGGGACTATGGCTACACCTTC. It codes for CASSGAGSRDYGYTF.

For this clone: The DNA is left out, because the CDR3 cannot be placed on it with certainty; the CDR3 is given as TCRdb lists it. The genes are TRBV5-4 and TRBJ2-7; the table's D gene call, TRBD1, was not cross checked with the DNA. Germline-derived CDR1 and CDR2 are SGHNT and YYREEE (reference sequence). The CDR3 is 13 amino acids long, termini counted. The CDR3 region is CASSLVGAGSEDV.

The V and J genes are TRBV28 and TRBJ1-5; D call uncertain. V lost 6 bases and J 0 bases, leaving 6 bases between the germline ends. The CDR3 consists of 13 residues. Per the germline V gene, CDR1 is MDHEN and CDR2 is SYDVKM. The CDR3 region has the DNA TGTGCCAGCAGGGTAAATAGCAATCAGCCCCAGCATTTT. Amino acids: CASRVNSNQPQHF. Full variable domain (remainder filled in from reference TRBV28 and TRBJ1-5): DVKVTQSSRYLVKRTGEKVFLECVQDMDHENMFWYRQDPGLGLRLIYFSYDVKMKEKGDIPEGYSVSREKKERFSLILESASTNQTSMYLCASRVNSNQPQHFGDGTRLSIL.

CDR3 sequence: CASSVEGRTYGYTF. CDR3 DNA: TGTGCCAGCAGCGTAGAGGGCAGAACCTATGGCTACACCTTC. This chain connects TRBV9 to TRBJ1-2; no reliable D call. The CDR3 spans 14 residues. Germline values: CDR1 SGDLS, CDR2 YYNGEE. The V end lost 0 bases, the J end lost 4 bases, and 10 bases lay between the germline ends.

The chain has TRBV4-3 and TRBJ2-3; 7 bases line up with TRBD2. J was trimmed by 0 bases and V by 3 bases; bases with no gene match: 6. The CDR3 is made up of 16 amino acids. CDR1 is LGHNA and CDR2 is YSLEER in the germline V gene. The CDR3 DNA follows: TGCGCCAGCAGCCATTTTCGTAGCGGGAGCACAGATACGCAGTATTTT. Translated, it gives CASSHFRSGSTDTQYF.

The sample holds one count of this clone. The chain carries TRBV5-4 and TRBJ2-2; D is unclear. The CDR3 is 16 amino acids. Germline-derived CDR1 and CDR2 are SGHNT and YYREEE (reference sequence). V gave up 1 base and J gave up 3 bases, with 13 bases separating them. The CDR3 sequence: CASSLSPITYTGELFF. In DNA, the CDR3 is TGTGCCAGCAGCTTGAGTCCAATAACCTACACCGGGGAGCTGTTTTTT. Complete variable domain (other parts from reference TRBV5-4 and TRBJ2-2): ETGVTQSPTHLIKTRGQQVTLRCSSQSGHNTVSWYQQALGQGPQFIFQYYREEENGRGNFPPRFSGLQFPNYSSELNVNALELDDSALYLCASSLSPITYTGELFFGEGSRLTVL.

The CDR3 loop is CASSSRQSSYNEQFF. The CDR3 DNA is TGTGCCAGCAGCTCAAGGCAGAGCTCCTACAATGAGCAGTTCTTC. The genes are TRBV5-4 and TRBJ2-1; D unresolved. The CDR3 spans 15 residues. CDR1 and CDR2 from the germline V gene are SGHNT and YYREEE (reference sequence). The V and J ends lost 3 bases and 0 bases respectively, with 10 bases between them.

The chain uses TRBV2 and TRBJ1-2, with a weak D call TRBD1 (6 bases). The germline gives CDR1 SNHLY, CDR2 FYNNEI. Trimming shortened V by 7 bases and J by 4 bases, and 16 bases separated the two germline ends. The CDR3 is made up of 14 amino acids. The CDR3 reads CASTSGVGIYGYTF. CDR3 nucleotide sequence: TGTGCCAGCACCTCAGGGGTAGGGATCTATGGCTACACCTTC.

The chain links TRBV18 to TRBJ2-3; D is undetermined. V shed 5 bases and J shed 0 bases, with 6 bases lying between them. The CDR3 loop spans 13 amino acids. CDR1 is KGHSH and CDR2 is LQKENI in the germline V gene. In DNA, the CDR3 is TGTGCCAGCTCATCGCCTAGCACAGATACGCAGTATTTT. It yields the protein CASSSPSTDTQYF.

The gene calls are TRBV7-8 and TRBJ1-2; the D is unclear. This CDR3 spans 14 amino acids. Per the germline V gene, CDR1 is SGHVS and CDR2 is FQNEAQ. Trimming pared 3 bases from V and 0 bases from J, leaving 8 bases between. DNA for the CDR3: TGTGCCAGCAGCTTGGATGCTGCTAACTATGGCTACACCTTC. Protein sequence: CASSLDAANYGYTF.

This rearrangement joins TRBV18 to TRBJ2-7; TRBD1 aligns across 11 bases. Germline loops: CDR1 KGHSH, CDR2 LQKENI. This CDR3 has 16 residues. V lost 3 bases to trimming and J lost 0 bases; unmatched junction nucleotides: 4. CDR3 sequence (DNA): TGTGCCAGCTCACCCGGGGGACAGGGGGGCTCCTACGAGCAGTACTTC. Amino acid sequence: CASSPGGQGGSYEQYF. Drawing the rest from reference TRBV18 and TRBJ2-7, the complete variable domain is NAGVMQNPRHLVRRRGQEARLRCSPMKGHSHVYWYRQLPEEGLKFMVYLQKENIIDESGMPKERFSAEFPKEGPSILRIQQVVRGDSAAYFCASSPGGQGGSYEQYFGPGTRLTVT.

The J gene is TRBJ2-7, the V gene TRBV23-1, with D tentatively TRBD1 (5 bases). TRBV23-1 is treated as an ORF (open reading frame) with a function not yet certain. The CDR3 totals 15 residues. V dropped 4 bases and J dropped 7 bases, with 20 bases sitting between them. The CDR3 DNA reads TGCGCCAGCAGTCCCCCAGGGCAGGGAAAGGGGGAGCAGTACTTC. This sequence encodes CASSPPGQGKGEQYF.

There are a few counts of this clone. V usage is TRBV9 and J usage is TRBJ1-5; D gene uncertain. V was cut by 5 bases and J by 3 bases, with 9 bases left in between. Germline-derived CDR1 and CDR2 are SGDLS and YYNGEE. The CDR3 consists of 13 residues. The CDR3 DNA reads as TGTGCCAGCAGTCCCAGTAACAATCAGCCCCAGCATTTT. Protein: CASSPSNNQPQHF.

The V and J genes are TRBV19 and TRBJ1-4; D not certain. V lost 2 bases, J lost 10 bases, and 11 bases lay in between. CDR3 length: 13 residues. Germline V gene data show CDR1 as LNHDA and CDR2 as SQIVND (reference sequence). CDR3 in DNA: TGTGCCAGTAGTATACCGGTTTACGGAAAACTGTTTTTT. It codes for CASSIPVYGKLFF.

On this clone itself: This CDR3 is also generated by other DNA sequences in the sample. The chain is built from TRBV7-2 and TRBJ2-7; D ambiguous. This CDR3 comprises 14 residues. Germline loops: CDR1 SGHTA, CDR2 FQGNSA. V lost 2 bases and J 2 bases, leaving 10 bases between the germline ends. The CDR3 region has the DNA TGTGCCAGCAGCTTACAGGACGGACCCTACGAGCAGTACTTC. Encoded protein: CASSLQDGPYEQYF.

V is TRBV18 and J is TRBJ1-3; D is possibly TRBD1 (5 bases). The germline V gene encodes CDR1 KGHSH and CDR2 LQKENI. V was clipped by 4 bases and J by 0 bases, with 16 bases between them. CDR3 size: 17 residues. The CDR3 loop is CASSLAGTPDSGNTIYF. The CDR3 DNA follows: TGTGCCAGCTCACTAGCCGGGACGCCGGACTCTGGAAACACCATATATTTT.

This sequence joins TRBV28 and TRBJ1-5; D call uncertain. CDR1 and CDR2 from the germline V gene are MDHEN and SYDVKM. V dropped 6 bases and J dropped 4 bases, with 7 bases sitting between them. The CDR3 length is 12 residues. CDR3 loop: CASRPQNQPQHF. DNA for the CDR3: TGTGCCAGCAGGCCTCAGAATCAGCCCCAGCATTTT.